The 3 T cell receptor beta chains below all came from one sample that was sequenced in a study of cytomegalovirus exposure and HLA in healthy donors. TCRdb keeps only in-frame clones here, not all; method: immunoSEQ multiplex PCR. This table has 90,000 to 100,000 clones, about 94% appearing once. The sequenced sample consisted of PBMCs. The receptors were sampled from a woman aged 25 to 39 in good health and CMV-seropositive.

The genes are TRBV5-1 and TRBJ1-1; tentatively, D is TRBD1 (6 bases). Between the trimmed V and J ends, which lost 4 bases and 1 base, there was a span of 14 bases. This CDR3 is 15 amino acids long. Germline values: CDR1 SGHRS, CDR2 YFSETQ. The CDR3 DNA follows: TGCGCCAGCAGCGTACAGGGTTGGGGGAACACTGAAGCTTTCTTT. This translates into CASSVQGWGNTEAFF.

V usage is TRBV21-1 and J usage is TRBJ1-4; the table's D gene call, TRBD1, was not cross checked with the DNA. TRBV21-1 is a pseudogene. The CDR3 extends over 16 amino acids. CDR3 sequence reads: CASSNGPAQGGEKLFF. Written as DNA, the CDR3 is TGTGCCAGCAGCAACGGGCCAGCTCAGGGTGGTGAAAAACTGTTTTTT.

This clone was seen only a few times. The chain couples TRBV13 to TRBJ2-6, with TRBD2 as a possible D gene (6 bases). Trimming shortened V by 5 bases and J by 0 bases, and 23 bases separated the two germline ends. Germline lookup yields CDR1 PRHDT and CDR2 FYEKMQ (reference sequence). The CDR3 length is 20 residues. The CDR3 region has the DNA TGTGCCAGCAGCCATACCGGGACTTTCTATACTACCTCTGGGGCCAACGTCCTGACTTTC. Its protein product is CASSHTGTFYTTSGANVLTF.